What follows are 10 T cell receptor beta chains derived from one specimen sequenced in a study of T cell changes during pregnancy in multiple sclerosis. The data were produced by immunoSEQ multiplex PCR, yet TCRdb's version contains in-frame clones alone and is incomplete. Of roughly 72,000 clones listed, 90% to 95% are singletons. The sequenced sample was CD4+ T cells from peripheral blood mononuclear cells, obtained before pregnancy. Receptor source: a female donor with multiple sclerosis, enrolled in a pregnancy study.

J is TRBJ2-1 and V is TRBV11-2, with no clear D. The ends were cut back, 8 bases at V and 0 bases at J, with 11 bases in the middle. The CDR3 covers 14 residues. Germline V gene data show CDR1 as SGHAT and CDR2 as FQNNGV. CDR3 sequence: CASGQASSYNEQFF. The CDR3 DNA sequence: TGTGCCAGCGGCCAGGCCAGCTCCTACAATGAGCAGTTCTTC.

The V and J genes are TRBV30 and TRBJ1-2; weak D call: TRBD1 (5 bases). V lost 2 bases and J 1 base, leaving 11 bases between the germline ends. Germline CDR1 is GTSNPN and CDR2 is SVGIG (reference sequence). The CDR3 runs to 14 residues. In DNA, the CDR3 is TGTGCCTGGAGTCCACAGGCGAATAACTATGGCTACACCTTC. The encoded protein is CAWSPQANNYGYTF.

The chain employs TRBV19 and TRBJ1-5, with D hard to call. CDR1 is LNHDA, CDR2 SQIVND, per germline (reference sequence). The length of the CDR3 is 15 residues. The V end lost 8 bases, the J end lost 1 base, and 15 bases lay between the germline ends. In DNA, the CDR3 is TGTGCCAGTGGTTTGCAGGTGAAGAGCAATCAGCCCCAGCATTTT. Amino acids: CASGLQVKSNQPQHF.

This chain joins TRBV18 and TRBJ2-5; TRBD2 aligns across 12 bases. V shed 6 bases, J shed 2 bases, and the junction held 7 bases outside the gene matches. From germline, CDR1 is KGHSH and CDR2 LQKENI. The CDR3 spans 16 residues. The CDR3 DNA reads TGTGCCAGCTCTCGCTCTGGACTAGCGGGGCAAGAGACCCAGTACTTC. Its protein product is CASSRSGLAGQETQYF. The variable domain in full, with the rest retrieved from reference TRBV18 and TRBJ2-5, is NAGVMQNPRHLVRRRGQEARLRCSPMKGHSHVYWYRQLPEEGLKFMVYLQKENIIDESGMPKERFSAEFPKEGPSILRIQQVVRGDSAAYFCASSRSGLAGQETQYFGPGTRLLVL.

The CDR3 reads CASSSTGEQFF. The CDR3 DNA reads TGTGCCAGTAGTAGTACAGGGGAGCAGTTCTTC. V and J are TRBV19 and TRBJ2-1; D possibly corresponds to TRBD1 (6 bases). The V end was cut by 4 bases, the J end by 10 bases, with 8 bases between. CDR1 is LNHDA, CDR2 SQIVND, per germline (reference sequence). This CDR3 comprises 11 residues. Using reference TRBV19 and TRBJ2-1 for the parts outside the CDR3, the full variable domain is DGGITQSPKYLFRKEGQNVTLSCEQNLNHDAMYWYRQDPGQGLRLIYYSQIVNDFQKGDIAEGYSVSREKKESFPLTVTSAQKNPTAFYLCASSSTGEQFFGPGTRLTVL.

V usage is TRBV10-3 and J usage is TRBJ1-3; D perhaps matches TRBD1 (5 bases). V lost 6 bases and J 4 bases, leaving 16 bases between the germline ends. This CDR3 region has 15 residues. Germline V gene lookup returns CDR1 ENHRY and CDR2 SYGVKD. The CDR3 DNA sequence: TGTGCCATCAGGAGGGAGGGACTCTCGGGAAACACCATATATTTT. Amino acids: CAIRREGLSGNTIYF.

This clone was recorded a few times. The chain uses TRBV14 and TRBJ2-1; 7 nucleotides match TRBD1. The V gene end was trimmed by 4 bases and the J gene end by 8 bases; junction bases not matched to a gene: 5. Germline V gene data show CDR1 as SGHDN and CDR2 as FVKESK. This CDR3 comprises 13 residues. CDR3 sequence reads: CASSRYRGDEQFF. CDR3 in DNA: TGTGCCAGCAGCCGATACAGGGGCGATGAGCAGTTCTTC.

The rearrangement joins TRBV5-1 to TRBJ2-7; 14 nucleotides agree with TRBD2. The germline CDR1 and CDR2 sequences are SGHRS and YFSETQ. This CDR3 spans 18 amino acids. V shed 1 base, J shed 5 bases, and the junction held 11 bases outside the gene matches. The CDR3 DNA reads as TGCGCCAGCAGCTTGCGGGGTGGACTAGCGGGAGGTATTCACGAGCAGTACTTC. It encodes CASSLRGGLAGGIHEQYF.

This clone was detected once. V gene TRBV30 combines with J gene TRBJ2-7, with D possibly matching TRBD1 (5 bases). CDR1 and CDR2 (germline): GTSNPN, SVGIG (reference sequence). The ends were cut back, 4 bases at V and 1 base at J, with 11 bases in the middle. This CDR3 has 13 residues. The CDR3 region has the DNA TGTGCCTGGACCAAGGACATTTCCTACGAGCAGTACTTC. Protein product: CAWTKDISYEQYF.

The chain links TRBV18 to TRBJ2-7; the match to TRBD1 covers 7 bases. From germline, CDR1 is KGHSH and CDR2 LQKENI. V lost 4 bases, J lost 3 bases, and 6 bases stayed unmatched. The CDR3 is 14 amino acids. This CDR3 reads CASSRARDSYEQYF. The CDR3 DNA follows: TGTGCCAGCTCACGTGCCCGGGACAGCTACGAGCAGTACTTC.